This T cell receptor beta chain was sequenced in a study of shared clonotypes between healthy human individuals. Libraries were prepared by immunoSEQ multiplex PCR; TCRdb keeps only in-frame clonotypes and omits some of them. The sample has roughly 2.1 million clones, 85% to 95% seen once. CD8 cells classed as naive were CD45RO-negative and positively selected for CCR7, excluding terminally differentiated effector memory CD45RA+ cells. Germline lookup yields CDR1 SGDLS and CDR2 YYNGEE. The CDR3 is 15 residues long. V lost 3 bases and J lost 4; bases outside the gene matches: 8. This sequence joins TRBV9 and TRBJ2-5; 8 bases align to TRBD1. This clonotype was sampled from a young man in good health. Some clones in this sample may be carry-over from other donors' samples. Source material: naive CD8+ T cells from PBMCs. CDR3 residues: CASSAQGARRETQYF. CDR3 in DNA: TGTGCCAGCAGCGCGCAGGGGGCGCGCCGAGAGACCCAGTACTTC.